The rows below give T cell receptor beta chains drawn from one sample of a study of T-cell memory formation after mild COVID-19. TCRdb fed the 5' RACE reads into MiXCR, producing one record per CDR3 protein. The profile shows under 300,000 distinct CDR3 sequences, more than 8% of them singletons. Material: PBMCs or a T cell subset sorted from them (not recorded which). These receptors all come from a man aged 18 to 29 who had mild COVID-19 (a few samples of this study predate the infection). Cell type and time point are not known. Each CDR3 is given with its conserved first and last residue. Each record gives: V gene, J gene, clone size, CDR3 protein. Some rows mark clone size as missing; the rest say once, few, many or name a class of expanded clone.

v_gene: TRBV7-8
j_gene: TRBJ2-2
abundance: few
CDR3aa: CASSYLVRGDTGELFF

v_gene: TRBV5-1
j_gene: TRBJ1-1
abundance: few
CDR3aa: CASSPARPNTEAFF

v_gene: TRBV19
j_gene: TRBJ2-3
abundance: .
CDR3aa: CASSIDPSTDTQYF

v_gene: TRBV6-6
j_gene: TRBJ2-6
abundance: .
CDR3aa: CASSPFRGSGANVLTF

v_gene: TRBV5-1
j_gene: TRBJ2-5
abundance: .
CDR3aa: CASSSGGSQETQYF

v_gene: TRBV11-2
j_gene: TRBJ1-5
abundance: few
CDR3aa: CASSLSGWQPQHF

v_gene: TRBV6-2/TRBV6-3
j_gene: TRBJ2-1
abundance: .
CDR3aa: CASSSLKVSSYNEQFF

v_gene: TRBV6-2/TRBV6-3
j_gene: TRBJ1-4
abundance: few
CDR3aa: CASTQATATNEKLFF

v_gene: TRBV7-9
j_gene: TRBJ2-1
abundance: .
CDR3aa: CASGGGLAGAFERYNEQFF

v_gene: TRBV5-1
j_gene: TRBJ2-3
abundance: many
CDR3aa: CASSLDGNPTDTQYF

v_gene: TRBV6-8
j_gene: TRBJ2-5
abundance: many
CDR3aa: CASTGQGDQETQYF

v_gene: TRBV12-3/TRBV12-4
j_gene: TRBJ1-1
abundance: .
CDR3aa: CASDTQTSTEAFF

v_gene: TRBV20-1
j_gene: TRBJ2-7
abundance: few
CDR3aa: CSARGMGGYEQYF

v_gene: TRBV30
j_gene: TRBJ1-1
abundance: .
CDR3aa: CAWTGGMNTEAFF

v_gene: TRBV6-2/TRBV6-3
j_gene: TRBJ2-2
abundance: .
CDR3aa: CASSYGGGRVAGELFF

v_gene: TRBV9
j_gene: TRBJ1-1
abundance: few
CDR3aa: CASSASDRVEAEAFF

v_gene: TRBV20-1
j_gene: TRBJ1-6
abundance: few
CDR3aa: CSAPGAYNSPLHF

v_gene: TRBV20-1
j_gene: TRBJ1-3
abundance: once
CDR3aa: CSASAVQPGNTIYF

v_gene: TRBV7-2
j_gene: TRBJ1-6
abundance: .
CDR3aa: CASSSRQDYNSPLHF

v_gene: TRBV30
j_gene: TRBJ2-1
abundance: few
CDR3aa: CAWIQRGSYNEQFF

v_gene: TRBV4-2
j_gene: TRBJ2-3
abundance: .
CDR3aa: CASSPSQGGYTDTQYF

v_gene: TRBV12-3/TRBV12-4
j_gene: TRBJ1-2
abundance: .
CDR3aa: CASSLGSGRGGYTF

v_gene: TRBV12-3/TRBV12-4
j_gene: TRBJ1-6
abundance: .
CDR3aa: CASSSEPGPGHSSPLHF

v_gene: TRBV29-1
j_gene: TRBJ2-3
abundance: .
CDR3aa: CSGSVTRTDTQYF

v_gene: TRBV20-1
j_gene: TRBJ2-7
abundance: .
CDR3aa: CSAPSGGGYEQYF

v_gene: TRBV6-4
j_gene: TRBJ1-2
abundance: .
CDR3aa: CASSDPQGRSYGYTF

v_gene: TRBV6-4
j_gene: TRBJ1-1
abundance: .
CDR3aa: CASSDDSATGQGAFF

v_gene: TRBV20-1
j_gene: TRBJ1-4
abundance: .
CDR3aa: CSARDPRQGGEKLFF

v_gene: TRBV29-1
j_gene: TRBJ2-7
abundance: many
CDR3aa: CSVEGLETSGDYEQYF

v_gene: TRBV21-1
j_gene: TRBJ2-1
abundance: .
CDR3aa: CASSKAETGGEQFF

v_gene: TRBV4-1
j_gene: TRBJ2-7
abundance: .
CDR3aa: CASSQVTGESSYEQYF

v_gene: TRBV24-1
j_gene: TRBJ2-1
abundance: .
CDR3aa: CATSKLAGGFDEQFF

v_gene: TRBV4-3
j_gene: TRBJ2-1
abundance: .
CDR3aa: CASSQEGAGSSYNEQFF

v_gene: TRBV6-5
j_gene: TRBJ2-2
abundance: .
CDR3aa: CASSYRPGRGAGELFF

v_gene: TRBV7-3
j_gene: TRBJ2-5
abundance: .
CDR3aa: CASSKPGEQETQYF

v_gene: TRBV7-9
j_gene: TRBJ1-2
abundance: few
CDR3aa: CASSLAGTYGYTF

v_gene: TRBV20-1
j_gene: TRBJ2-2
abundance: .
CDR3aa: CSARGQINTGELFF

v_gene: TRBV6-5
j_gene: TRBJ1-2
abundance: .
CDR3aa: CASRPSGGDRYTF

v_gene: TRBV6-5
j_gene: TRBJ1-1
abundance: .
CDR3aa: CASSYSMVGDTEAFF

v_gene: TRBV12-3/TRBV12-4
j_gene: TRBJ2-7
abundance: .
CDR3aa: CASSLSPAGTIEQYF

v_gene: TRBV12-3/TRBV12-4
j_gene: TRBJ1-1
abundance: .
CDR3aa: CASSSSGPEAFF

v_gene: TRBV10-3
j_gene: TRBJ2-2
abundance: few
CDR3aa: CAISENLPNTGELFF

v_gene: TRBV28
j_gene: TRBJ2-5
abundance: few
CDR3aa: CASSTPSRETQYF

v_gene: TRBV6-2/TRBV6-3
j_gene: TRBJ1-4
abundance: few
CDR3aa: CASGTGREKLFF

v_gene: TRBV5-1
j_gene: TRBJ1-2
abundance: few
CDR3aa: CASSLGTGATYGYTF

v_gene: TRBV7-9
j_gene: TRBJ1-2
abundance: .
CDR3aa: CASSLGGGAAYGYTF

v_gene: TRBV29-1
j_gene: TRBJ2-5
abundance: many
CDR3aa: CSANAGGRETQYF

v_gene: TRBV4-1
j_gene: TRBJ2-7
abundance: few
CDR3aa: CASSQEGGLYEQYF

v_gene: TRBV20-1
j_gene: TRBJ1-4
abundance: .
CDR3aa: CSARDGTGGGEKLFF

v_gene: TRBV2
j_gene: TRBJ1-2
abundance: few
CDR3aa: CASGGWTGPIYGYTF

v_gene: TRBV18
j_gene: TRBJ2-3
abundance: .
CDR3aa: CASSRNGQGTDTQYF

v_gene: TRBV20-1
j_gene: TRBJ2-5
abundance: .
CDR3aa: CSAGPGTVQETQYF